Listed here is a single T cell receptor beta chain. The record originates from a study of blood T cell repertoires in COVID-19. Study details: Acute-phase and convalescent COVID-19 samples originated in the United States, Italy and Spain. T cells, B-cell-depleted T cells, or PBMCs supplied cDNA or gDNA.

Authors' methods: Cell counts per sample came from amplifying reference gene primers. Sequenced by immunoSEQ multiplex PCR; TCRdb stores in-frame clones only, minus some. The V and J calls and clone size were taken over from that table, and D and trimming were inferred from the DNA. The sample carries 100,000 to 150,000 clones, over 55% recorded once. CDR3 length: 15 amino acids. Germline V lookup: CDR1 SGHAT, CDR2 FQNNGV. With 7 bases removed from V and 0 bases from J, the gap between germline ends came to 12 bases. The sequencing input was peripheral blood. This clonotype originated in a woman between 65 and 79 years old with acute or convalescent COVID-19. The V and J genes are TRBV11-2 and TRBJ2-2; no clear D. The CDR3 here is CASKEGLANTGELFF. CDR3 nucleotides: TGTGCCAGCAAAGAAGGCCTAGCGAACACCGGGGAGCTGTTTTTT.